This entry features one TCR beta chain sequence. The CDR3 length is 12 residues. The V end was cut by 5 bases, the J end by 10 bases, with 12 bases between. The germline gives CDR1 SGHAT, CDR2 FQNNGV. This sample was taken from a study of blood T cell repertoires in COVID-19. Study context: COVID-19 samples from acute and convalescent phases originated in the United States, Italy and Spain. Sample material is recorded as cDNA or gDNA derived from T cells, B-cell-depleted T cells, or PBMCs.

Per the original methods: Reference gene primer amplification gave nucleated cell count estimates. The table came from immunoSEQ multiplex PCR; TCRdb's copy has only in-frame clones and leaves some out. The DNA gave D and trimming, while V, J and clone size come from that table. The repertoire holds roughly 150,000 clones, with around 89% as singletons. This chain links TRBV11-2 with TRBJ1-3, with D unclear. This TCR came from a man in his sixties with acute or convalescent COVID-19. The sequenced sample consisted of peripheral blood. The CDR3 region is CASSLTRETIYF. Written as DNA, the CDR3 is TGTGCCAGCAGCCTTACCCGGGAGACCATATATTTT.